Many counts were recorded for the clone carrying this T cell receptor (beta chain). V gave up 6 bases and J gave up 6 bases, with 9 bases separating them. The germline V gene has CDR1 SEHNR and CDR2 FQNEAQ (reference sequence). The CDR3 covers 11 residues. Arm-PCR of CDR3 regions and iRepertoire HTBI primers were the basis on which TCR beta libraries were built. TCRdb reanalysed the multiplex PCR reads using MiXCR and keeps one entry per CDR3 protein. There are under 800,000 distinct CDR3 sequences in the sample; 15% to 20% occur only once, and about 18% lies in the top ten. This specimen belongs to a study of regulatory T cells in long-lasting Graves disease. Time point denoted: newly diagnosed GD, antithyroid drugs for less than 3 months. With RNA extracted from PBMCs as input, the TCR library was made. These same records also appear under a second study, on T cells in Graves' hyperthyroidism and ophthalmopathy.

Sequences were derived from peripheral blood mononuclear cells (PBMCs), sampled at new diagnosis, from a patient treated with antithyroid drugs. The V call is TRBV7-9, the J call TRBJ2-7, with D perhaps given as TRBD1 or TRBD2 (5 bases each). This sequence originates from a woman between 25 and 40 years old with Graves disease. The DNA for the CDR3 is TGTGCCAGCAGTTTGGGGGTCGAGCAGTACTTC. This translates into CASSLGVEQYF.